One and the same sample provided the 2 T cell receptor beta chains below, sequenced in a study of T cell responses to AZD1222 COVID-19 vaccine. Using immunoSEQ multiplex PCR, the repertoire was profiled, and TCRdb retains in-frame clones only, with some absent. The sample holds 100,000 to 150,000 clones, 80% to 90% seen once. The starting material was peripheral blood, obtained on day 0 of MenACWY control vaccination. The source of these receptors is an adult in good health.

Written as DNA, the CDR3 is TGTGCCAGCAGCAAATTACTAGCGGGAGCCACTCACGAGCAGTACTTC. Translation: CASSKLLAGATHEQYF. The rearrangement uses TRBV7-8 and TRBJ2-7; 11 bases agree with TRBD2. The CDR3 length is 16 residues. V shed 5 bases, J shed 5 bases, and the junction held 11 bases outside the gene matches. Germline CDR1 SGHVS, CDR2 FQNEAQ.

The rearrangement joins TRBV27 to TRBJ2-2; D possibly matches TRBD1 or TRBD2 (7 bases each). Trimming left V 3 bases short and J 7 bases short, with 12 bases between. CDR3 size: 14 residues. Per the germline V gene, CDR1 is MNHEY and CDR2 is SMNVEV (reference sequence). The CDR3, as DNA: TGTGCCAGCAGTTTCATCAGGGGGGGCGGGGAGCTGTTTTTT. Residues: CASSFIRGGGELFF.